The T cell receptor (beta chain) under discussion was sequenced for a study of beta chain features in type 1 diabetes (dated by TCRdb to about 2018). In the study overall: Patients and healthy donors did not differ in mean age, gender distribution, total cell number or subset yield. Across all samples, some 99 million sorted cells were examined, and cell number per subset correlated strongly with RNA yield. The study compared TCRB repertoires of sorted circulating CD4+ T cell subsets between recently diagnosed type 1 diabetes patients and matched healthy donors. Whereas all 30 or so donors provided naive and central memory subsets, regulatory and stem cell-like memory subsets were isolated from just 8 patients and roughly eight healthy donors. Paper-wide results and their limitations: Shorter templates might have been favored by PCR, but patient and control samples were amplified and corrected together, so both groups would have been affected equally by any skew. HLA sub-analyses involved small numbers of individuals, so any influence of HLA type on TCRB rearrangement remained unresolved. In all four CD4+ subsets, TCRB CDR3 length was moderately but significantly shorter in type 1 diabetes patients. Patients with type 1 diabetes made fewer insertions and deleted more nucleotides at VDJ recombination sites, implying thymic rearrangement abnormalities. Naive, central memory and regulatory TCRB repertoires appeared to be more alike among patients than among healthy donors. Because cDNA was sequenced instead of genomic DNA, activated cells with high expression could be over-represented, although the groups did not differ in activation or CD3 levels.

The CDR3 spans 14 residues, from the cysteine through the phenylalanine. The only DNA kept is the CDR3, 42 bases in frame from the first base. According to the germline V gene, CDR1 reads MDHEN and CDR2 reads SYDVKM. After removal of 8 bases from V and 4 bases from J, the junction retains 8 bases not matched to a gene. The High Capacity cDNA Reverse Transcription Kit was used to reverse transcribe all of the isolated RNA, meaning that expressed TCRB transcripts were what got sequenced. Deep immunoSEQ sequencing was applied to naive, central memory and regulatory T cell samples, giving an average of about 3.57 million total reads per sample. Sorted cells were lysed in RLT buffer and RNA was extracted with DNase-treated RNeasy Micro or Mini kits, depending on cell number. To prevent cross-contamination, each cell subset was processed individually, whereas patient and healthy donor samples were processed jointly. The immunoSEQ multiplex PCR was used to amplify TCRB sequences from cDNA, generating 87-bp fragments that spanned the CDR3 region. Amplicons were sequenced on the Illumina HiSeq platform. Per the authors' processing: PCR bias was computationally corrected using synthetic template baselines, reads within Hamming distance 2 were collapsed, and singletons that could not be merged were discarded. Reads were aligned against IMGT to assign V, D and J genes, CDR3 length and insertions or deletions at six rearrangement sites. Within each subset, clonotype counts were normalized to sorted cell number, after which true diversity and Gini coefficients were computed with the tcR R package. The overlap coefficient, calculated on TCRB nucleotide sequences, was used to quantify repertoire sharing. Out-of-frame TCRB sequences from naive cells were analyzed as a proxy for the pre-selection repertoire. TCRdb mirrors the immuneACCESS table, restricted to in-frame sequences. Some clones are absent from its copies; in checked studies, under half trace to an unresolved V gene, and the reason for the others is unknown. For V, J and clone size, that table is used; D and trimming come from the DNA. This sample comprises roughly 500,000 clones, about 10% of them detected only once. Approximately 0.05% of the sample is taken by the ten largest.

This clone was detected only a few times. Its antigen remains undetermined. The input lacks base qualities; no much larger clone sits a single base away. A single peripheral blood draw of around 120 mL on average was collected from each donor into heparinised tubes. A BD FACSAria II was used to sort naive, central memory, regulatory and stem cell-like memory CD4+ T cells with a panel that included CD45RO, CCR7, CD25, CD127, CD95 and CD27. Purity was above 95% for every sorted population. PBMCs were separated immediately by Lymphoprep density gradient centrifugation and were stained directly, without being cultured. So that batch effects would be minimized, each experiment stained and sorted samples in pairs, pairing one healthy donor with one patient.

The V and J segments used are TRBV28 and TRBJ2-1, with TRBD2 matching 7 junction bases. This TCR was recovered from a woman under 30 in good health. Specimen: naive CD4+ T cells from blood. What this sample's cell subset or site label stands for: true naive CD4+ T cells. The bases read TGTGCCAGCCTCGGGGGGTCTAGATACAATGAGCAGTTCTTC. The translation is CASLGGSRYNEQFF. Outside the CDR3, residues come from the reference TRBV28 and TRBJ2-1 proteins, so the full variable domain is: DVKVTQSSRYLVKRTGEKVFLECVQDMDHENMFWYRQDPGLGLRLIYFSYDVKMKEKGDIPEGYSVSREKKERFSLILESASTNQTSMYLCASLGGSRYNEQFFGPGTRLTVL.